The 6 T cell receptor beta chains below come from one sample, sequenced in a study of T cell responses to AZD1222 COVID-19 vaccine. The protocol was immunoSEQ multiplex PCR, while the TCRdb copy is restricted to in-frame clones and leaves out a portion. The sample includes more than 150,000 clones, 85% to 95% seen only once; the top ten take roughly 2%. The sequences come from peripheral blood, collected 28 days after the second AZD1222 dose. These TCRs come from an adult who received the AZD1222 COVID-19 vaccine.

This sequence joins TRBV4-1 and TRBJ1-2; D remains ambiguous. Between the trimmed V and J ends, which lost 4 bases and 7 bases, there was a span of 16 bases. CDR1 is MGHRA, CDR2 YSYEKL, per germline. The CDR3 contains 14 residues. CDR3 protein: CASSPHGDLAGYTF. CDR3 bases: TGCGCCAGCAGCCCTCATGGGGATCTGGCTGGCTACACCTTC.

This sequence joins TRBV24-1 and TRBJ2-6; no reliable D call. Trimming cost V 7 bases and J 4 bases, with 19 bases left between them. Germline CDR1 is KGHDR and CDR2 is SFDVKD. The length of the CDR3 is 17 residues. The CDR3 is CATSATDATAGANVLTF. The CDR3 DNA follows: TGTGCCACCAGCGCGACGGACGCAACCGCAGGGGCCAACGTCCTGACTTTC.

The chain links TRBV19 to TRBJ1-1, with a possible D match to TRBD1 (5 bases). The V end was cut by 10 bases, the J end by 4 bases, with 22 bases between. The CDR3 is 15 residues long. Germline values: CDR1 LNHDA, CDR2 SQIVND (reference sequence). CDR3 protein: CATSIWAREGTEAFF. CDR3 sequence (DNA): TGTGCCACCAGTATCTGGGCCAGGGAAGGCACTGAAGCTTTCTTT.

The CDR3 sequence: CASSLTVSRSHEQYF. CDR3 nucleotides: TGTGCCAGCAGCTTAACGGTTAGTCGGTCTCACGAGCAGTACTTC. The chain has TRBV7-3 and TRBJ2-7, with D unclear. This CDR3 comprises 15 residues. In germline, CDR1 is SGHTA, CDR2 FQGTGA. Trimming removed 0 bases at V and 5 bases at J, with 14 bases between.

The chain is built from TRBV30 and TRBJ1-6; 7 bases map to TRBD1. The ends lost 1 base at V and 7 bases at J; junction bases unmatched: 1. The length of the CDR3 is 13 residues. Per the germline V gene, CDR1 is GTSNPN and CDR2 is SVGIG (reference sequence). CDR3 sequence reads: CAWSDRGNSPLHF. CDR3 DNA: TGTGCCTGGAGTGACAGGGGAAATTCACCCCTCCACTTT.

The rearrangement links TRBV15 to TRBJ2-6; D gene ambiguous. Trimming removed 0 bases from V and 0 bases from J, with 3 bases in between. The CDR3 loop spans 15 amino acids. CDR1 LNHNV and CDR2 YYDKDF come from the germline V gene (reference sequence). The DNA of the CDR3 is TGTGCCACCAGCAGAGAGGACTCTGGGGCCAACGTCCTGACTTTC. It translates to CATSREDSGANVLTF.